This T cell receptor (beta chain) was recovered during a study of CD8+ T cells in alopecia areata. Study conclusions and caveats: While tofacitinib was given, many expanded lesional clones persisted in scalp and blood.

This clone was detected only a few times. No antigen is known for it. Extracted from the samples, RNA was reverse transcribed into cDNA to serve as the sequencing template. TCRdb's copy holds only in-frame clones and misses some; the assay was immunoSEQ multiplex PCR. The sample carries 200,000 or so clones, 40% to 55% recorded once. Specified treatment: oral pan-JAK inhibitor, 5-10 mg twice daily. In germline, CDR1 is PRHDT, CDR2 FYEKMQ (reference sequence). J lost 8 bases, V lost 3 bases, and 12 bases had no gene match. The CDR3 is 16 amino acids. The chain uses TRBV13 and TRBJ1-4; 7 nucleotides align to TRBD1. Here the sequenced sample was CD4+ T cells sorted from blood, taken at approximately week 36, from a patient treated with tofacitinib. This TCR was recovered from a human donor with alopecia areata. This CDR3 reads CASSFRLTGRGEKLFF. DNA of the CDR3: TGTGCCAGCAGCTTCCGACTGACAGGGAGGGGCGAAAAACTGTTTTTT.